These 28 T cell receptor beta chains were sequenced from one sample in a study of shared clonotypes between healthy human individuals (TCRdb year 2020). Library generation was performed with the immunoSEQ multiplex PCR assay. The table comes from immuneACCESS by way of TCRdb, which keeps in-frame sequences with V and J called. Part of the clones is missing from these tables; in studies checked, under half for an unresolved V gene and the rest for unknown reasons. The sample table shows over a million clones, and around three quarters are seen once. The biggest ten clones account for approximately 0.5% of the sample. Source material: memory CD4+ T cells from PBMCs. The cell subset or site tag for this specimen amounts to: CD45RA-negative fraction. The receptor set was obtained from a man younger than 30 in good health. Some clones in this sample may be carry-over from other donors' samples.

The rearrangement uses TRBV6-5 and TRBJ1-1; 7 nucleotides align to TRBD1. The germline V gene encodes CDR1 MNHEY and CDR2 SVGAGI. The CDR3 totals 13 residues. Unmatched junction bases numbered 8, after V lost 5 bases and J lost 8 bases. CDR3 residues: CASSPDRDWEAFF. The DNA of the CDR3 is TGTGCCAGCAGTCCCGACAGGGACTGGGAAGCTTTCTTT.

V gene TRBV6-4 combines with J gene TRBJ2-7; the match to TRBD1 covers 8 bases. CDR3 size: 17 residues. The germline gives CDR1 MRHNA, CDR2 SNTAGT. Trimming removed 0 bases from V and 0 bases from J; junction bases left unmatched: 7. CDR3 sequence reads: CASSDSKGQDNSYEQYF. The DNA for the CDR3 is TGTGCCAGCAGTGACTCTAAGGGACAGGATAACTCCTACGAGCAGTACTTC.

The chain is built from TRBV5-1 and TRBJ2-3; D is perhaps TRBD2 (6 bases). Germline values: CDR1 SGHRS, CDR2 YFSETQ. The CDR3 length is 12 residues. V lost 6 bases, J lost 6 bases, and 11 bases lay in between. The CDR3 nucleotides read TGCGCCAGCATCCCCAGCGGGGATACGCAGTATTTT. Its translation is CASIPSGDTQYF.

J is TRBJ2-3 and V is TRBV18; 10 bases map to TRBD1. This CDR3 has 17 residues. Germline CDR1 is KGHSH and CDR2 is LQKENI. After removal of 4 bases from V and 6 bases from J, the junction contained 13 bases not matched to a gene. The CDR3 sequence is CASSRSNSGTGDDTQYF. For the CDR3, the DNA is TGTGCCAGCTCACGATCAAACTCCGGGACAGGGGATGATACGCAGTATTTT.

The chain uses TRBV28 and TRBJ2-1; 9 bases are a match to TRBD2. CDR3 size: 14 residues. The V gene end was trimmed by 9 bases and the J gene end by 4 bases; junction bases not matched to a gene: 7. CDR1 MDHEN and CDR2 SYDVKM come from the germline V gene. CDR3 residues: CASLGLAGYNEQFF. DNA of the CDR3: TGTGCCAGTCTCGGGCTAGCGGGATACAATGAGCAGTTCTTC.

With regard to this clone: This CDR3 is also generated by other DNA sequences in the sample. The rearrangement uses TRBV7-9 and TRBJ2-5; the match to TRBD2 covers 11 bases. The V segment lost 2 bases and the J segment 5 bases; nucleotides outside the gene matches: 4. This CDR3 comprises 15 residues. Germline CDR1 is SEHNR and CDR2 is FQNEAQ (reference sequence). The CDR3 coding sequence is TGTGCCAGCAGCTTACTAGCGGGGGGTGGCGAGACCCAGTACTTC. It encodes CASSLLAGGGETQYF.

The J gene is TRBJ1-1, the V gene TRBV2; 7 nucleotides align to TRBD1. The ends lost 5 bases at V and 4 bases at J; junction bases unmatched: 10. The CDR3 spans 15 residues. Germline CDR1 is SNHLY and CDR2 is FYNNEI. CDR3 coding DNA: TGTGCCAGCAGTCGACAGGGACTTGAGATCACTGAAGCTTTCTTT. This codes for CASSRQGLEITEAFF.

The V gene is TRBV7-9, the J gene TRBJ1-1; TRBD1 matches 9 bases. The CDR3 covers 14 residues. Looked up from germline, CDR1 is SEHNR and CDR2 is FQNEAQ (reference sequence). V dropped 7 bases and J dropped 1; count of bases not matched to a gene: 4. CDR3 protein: CASTQTGGNTEAFF. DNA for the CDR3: TGTGCCAGCACCCAGACAGGGGGGAACACTGAAGCTTTCTTT.

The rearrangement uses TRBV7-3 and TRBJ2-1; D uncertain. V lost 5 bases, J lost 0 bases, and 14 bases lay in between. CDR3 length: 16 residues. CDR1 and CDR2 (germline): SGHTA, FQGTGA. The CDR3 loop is CASSRHPDGSYNEQFF. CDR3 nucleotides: TGTGCCAGCAGCCGTCACCCCGATGGCTCCTACAATGAGCAGTTCTTC.

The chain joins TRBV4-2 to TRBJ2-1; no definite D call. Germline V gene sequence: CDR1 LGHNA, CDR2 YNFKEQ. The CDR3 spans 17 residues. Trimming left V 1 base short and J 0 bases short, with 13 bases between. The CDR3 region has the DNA TGTGCCAGCAGCCAAGTAGCAGGCGGCCACTCCTACAATGAGCAGTTCTTC. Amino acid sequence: CASSQVAGGHSYNEQFF.

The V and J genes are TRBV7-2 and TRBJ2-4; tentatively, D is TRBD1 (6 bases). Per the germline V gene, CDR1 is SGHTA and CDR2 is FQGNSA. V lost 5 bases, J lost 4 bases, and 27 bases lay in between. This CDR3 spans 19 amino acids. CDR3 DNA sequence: TGTGCCAGCAGCCCCCAAAATGGGGGCAGTGGGACGCGAAAAAACATTCAGTACTTC. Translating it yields CASSPQNGGSGTRKNIQYF.

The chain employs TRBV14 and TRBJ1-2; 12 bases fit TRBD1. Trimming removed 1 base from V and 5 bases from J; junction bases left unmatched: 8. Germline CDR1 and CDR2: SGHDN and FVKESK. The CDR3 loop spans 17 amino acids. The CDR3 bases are TGTGCCAGCAGCCAAGCCGGGACAGGGGGCATGGGTTATGGCTACACCTTC. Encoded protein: CASSQAGTGGMGYGYTF.

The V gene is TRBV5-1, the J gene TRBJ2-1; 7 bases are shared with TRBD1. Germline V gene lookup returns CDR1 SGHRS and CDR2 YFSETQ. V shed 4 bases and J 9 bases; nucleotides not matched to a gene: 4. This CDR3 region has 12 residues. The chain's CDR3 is CASSLQGSEQFF. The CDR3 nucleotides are TGCGCCAGCAGCCTACAGGGGTCTGAGCAGTTCTTC.

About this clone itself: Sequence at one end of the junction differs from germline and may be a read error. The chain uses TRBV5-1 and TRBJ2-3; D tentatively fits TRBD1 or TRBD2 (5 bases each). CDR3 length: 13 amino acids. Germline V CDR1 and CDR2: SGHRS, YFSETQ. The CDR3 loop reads CASSLAGAETQYF. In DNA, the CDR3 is TGCGCCAGCAGCTTGGCCGGGGCAGAGACGCAGTATTTT.

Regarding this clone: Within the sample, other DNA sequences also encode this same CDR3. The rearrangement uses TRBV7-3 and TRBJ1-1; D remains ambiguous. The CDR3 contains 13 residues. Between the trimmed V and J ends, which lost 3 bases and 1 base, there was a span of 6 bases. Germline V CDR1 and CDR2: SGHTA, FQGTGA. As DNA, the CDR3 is TGTGCCAGCAGCTTGAGTAGGAACACTGAAGCTTTCTTT. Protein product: CASSLSRNTEAFF.

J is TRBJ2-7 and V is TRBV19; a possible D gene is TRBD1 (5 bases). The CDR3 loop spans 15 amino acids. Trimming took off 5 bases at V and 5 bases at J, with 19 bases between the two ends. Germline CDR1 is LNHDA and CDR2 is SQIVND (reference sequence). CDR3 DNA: TGTGCCAGTAGTGAGTACAGGACGTTGCTTGACGAGCAGTACTTC. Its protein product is CASSEYRTLLDEQYF.

CDR3 DNA: TGCGCCAGCAGCCAAGGGTCGGCGGGAGGGGTTTTGGAGACCCAGTACTTC. Translating gives CASSQGSAGGVLETQYF. The chain is built from TRBV4-1 and TRBJ2-5; the match to TRBD2 covers 9 bases. The CDR3 runs 17 residues. Germline CDR1 and CDR2: MGHRA and YSYEKL. V dropped 1 base and J dropped 5; count of bases not matched to a gene: 11.

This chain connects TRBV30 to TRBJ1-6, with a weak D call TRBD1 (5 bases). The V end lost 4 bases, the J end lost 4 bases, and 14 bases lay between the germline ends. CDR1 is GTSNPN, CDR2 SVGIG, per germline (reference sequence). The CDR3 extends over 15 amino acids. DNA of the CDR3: TGTGCCTGGAAATTTTCGGGGGGGTATAATTCACCCCTCCACTTT. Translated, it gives CAWKFSGGYNSPLHF.

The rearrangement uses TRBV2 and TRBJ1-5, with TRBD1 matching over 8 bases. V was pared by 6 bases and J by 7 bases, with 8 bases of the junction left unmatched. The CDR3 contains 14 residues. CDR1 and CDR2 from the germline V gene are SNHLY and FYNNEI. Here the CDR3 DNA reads TGTGCCAGCAGCAGCACAGGGGGGAGACAGCCCCAGCATTTT. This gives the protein CASSSTGGRQPQHF.

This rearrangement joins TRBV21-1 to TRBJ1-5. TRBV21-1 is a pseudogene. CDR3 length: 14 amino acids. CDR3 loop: CASSQGALGQPQHF. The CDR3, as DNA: TGTGCCAGCAGCCAAGGGGCGCTGGGACAGCCCCAGCATTTT.

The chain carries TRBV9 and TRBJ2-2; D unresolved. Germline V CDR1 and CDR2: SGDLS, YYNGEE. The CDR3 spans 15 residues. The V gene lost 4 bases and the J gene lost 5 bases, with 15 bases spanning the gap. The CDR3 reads CASSSRAVGTGELFF. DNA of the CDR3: TGTGCCAGCAGCTCACGGGCAGTAGGAACCGGGGAGCTGTTTTTT.

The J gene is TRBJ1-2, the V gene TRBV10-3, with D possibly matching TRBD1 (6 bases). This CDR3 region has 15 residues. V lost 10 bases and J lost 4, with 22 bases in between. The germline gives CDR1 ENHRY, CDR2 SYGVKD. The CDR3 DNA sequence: TGTGCCACCCACCGGGGGACACTAACCTTCTATGGCTACACCTTC. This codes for CATHRGTLTFYGYTF.

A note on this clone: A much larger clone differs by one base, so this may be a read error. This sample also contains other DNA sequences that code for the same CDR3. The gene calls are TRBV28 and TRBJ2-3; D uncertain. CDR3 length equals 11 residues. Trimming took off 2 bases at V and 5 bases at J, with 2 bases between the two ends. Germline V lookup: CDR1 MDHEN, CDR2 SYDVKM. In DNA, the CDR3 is TGTGCCAGCAGTTTAGGAGATACGCAGTATTTT. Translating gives CASSLGDTQYF.

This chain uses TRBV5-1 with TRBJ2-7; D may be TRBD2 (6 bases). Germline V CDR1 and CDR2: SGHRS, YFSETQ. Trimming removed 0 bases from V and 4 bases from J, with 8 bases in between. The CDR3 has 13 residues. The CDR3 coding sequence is TGCGCCAGCAGCTTGGTTGGGGGGTACGAGCAGTACTTC. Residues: CASSLVGGYEQYF.

This chain's CDR3 is CASSDPQGPNEKLFF. The DNA for the CDR3 is TGCGCCAGCAGCGATCCTCAGGGGCCGAATGAAAAACTGTTTTTT. V usage is TRBV5-1 and J usage is TRBJ1-4, with D possibly being TRBD1 (6 bases). The CDR3 has 15 amino acids. Germline V lookup: CDR1 SGHRS, CDR2 YFSETQ. Trimming cost V 4 bases and J 5 bases, with 15 bases left between them.

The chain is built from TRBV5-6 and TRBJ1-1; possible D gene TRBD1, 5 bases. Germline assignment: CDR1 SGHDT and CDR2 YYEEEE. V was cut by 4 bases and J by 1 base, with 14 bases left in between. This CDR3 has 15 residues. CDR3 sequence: CASSRGLGGNTEAFF. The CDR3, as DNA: TGTGCCAGCAGCCGGGGACTTGGGGGGAACACTGAAGCTTTCTTT.

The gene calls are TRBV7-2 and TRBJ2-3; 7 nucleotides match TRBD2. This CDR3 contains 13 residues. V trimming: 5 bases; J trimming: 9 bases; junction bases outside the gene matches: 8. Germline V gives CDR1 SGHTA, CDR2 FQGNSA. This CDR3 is CASSRRRERTQYF. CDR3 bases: TGTGCCAGCAGCCGGAGGCGGGAGCGGACGCAGTATTTT. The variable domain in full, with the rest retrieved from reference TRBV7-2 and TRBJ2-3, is GAGVSQSPSNKVTEKGKDVELRCDPISGHTALYWYRQSLGQGLEFLIYFQGNSAPDKSGLPSDRFSAERTGGSVSTLTIQRTQQEDSAVYLCASSRRRERTQYFGPGTRLTVL.

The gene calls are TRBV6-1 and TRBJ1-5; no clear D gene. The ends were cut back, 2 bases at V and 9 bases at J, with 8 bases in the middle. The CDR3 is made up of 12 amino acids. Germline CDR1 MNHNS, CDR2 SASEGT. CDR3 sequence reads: CASSERPGPQHF. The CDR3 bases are TGTGCCAGCAGTGAAAGGCCAGGGCCCCAGCATTTT.